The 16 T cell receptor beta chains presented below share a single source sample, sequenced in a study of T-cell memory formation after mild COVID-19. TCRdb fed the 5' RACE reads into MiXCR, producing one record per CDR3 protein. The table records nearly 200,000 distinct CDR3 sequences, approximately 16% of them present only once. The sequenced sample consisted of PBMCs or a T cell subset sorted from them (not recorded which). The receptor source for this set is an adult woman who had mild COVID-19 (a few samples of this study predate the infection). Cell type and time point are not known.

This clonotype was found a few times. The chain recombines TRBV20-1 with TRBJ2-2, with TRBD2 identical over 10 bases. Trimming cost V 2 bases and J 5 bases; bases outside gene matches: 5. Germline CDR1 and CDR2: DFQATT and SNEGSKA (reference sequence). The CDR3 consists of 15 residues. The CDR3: CSARQSGRGTGELFF. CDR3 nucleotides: TGCAGTGCTAGACAAAGCGGGAGGGGTACCGGGGAGCTGTTTTTT.

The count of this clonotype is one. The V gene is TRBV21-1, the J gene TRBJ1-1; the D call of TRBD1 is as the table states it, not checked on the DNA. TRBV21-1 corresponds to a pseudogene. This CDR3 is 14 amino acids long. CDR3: CASSKGGMNTEAFF. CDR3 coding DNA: TGTGCCAGCAGCAAAGGGGGGATGAACACTGAAGCTTTCTTT.

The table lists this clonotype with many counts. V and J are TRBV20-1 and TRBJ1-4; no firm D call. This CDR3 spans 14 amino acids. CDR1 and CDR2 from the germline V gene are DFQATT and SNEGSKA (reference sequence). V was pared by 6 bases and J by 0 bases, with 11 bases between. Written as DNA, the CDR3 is TGCAGTGCCCGGAAGGTCCCAACTAATGAAAAACTGTTTTTT. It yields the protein CSARKVPTNEKLFF.

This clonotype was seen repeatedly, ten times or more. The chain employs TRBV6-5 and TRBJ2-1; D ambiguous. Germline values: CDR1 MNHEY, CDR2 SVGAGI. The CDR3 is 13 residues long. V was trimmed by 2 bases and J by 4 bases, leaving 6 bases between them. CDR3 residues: CASSYDGYNEQFF. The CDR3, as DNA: TGTGCCAGCAGTTACGACGGGTACAATGAGCAGTTCTTC.

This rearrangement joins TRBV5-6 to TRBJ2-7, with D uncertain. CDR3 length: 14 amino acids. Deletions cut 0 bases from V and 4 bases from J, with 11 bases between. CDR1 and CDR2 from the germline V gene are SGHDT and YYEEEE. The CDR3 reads CASSLVGEEYEQYF. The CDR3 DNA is TGTGCCAGCAGCTTGGTTGGGGAAGAATACGAGCAGTACTTC.

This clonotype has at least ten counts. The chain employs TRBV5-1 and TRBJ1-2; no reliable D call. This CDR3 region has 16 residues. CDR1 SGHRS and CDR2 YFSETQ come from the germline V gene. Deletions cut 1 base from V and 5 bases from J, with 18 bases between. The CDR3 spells CASSLRSAEAGYGYTF. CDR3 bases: TGCGCCAGCAGCTTGCGGTCAGCCGAGGCGGGGTATGGCTACACCTTC.

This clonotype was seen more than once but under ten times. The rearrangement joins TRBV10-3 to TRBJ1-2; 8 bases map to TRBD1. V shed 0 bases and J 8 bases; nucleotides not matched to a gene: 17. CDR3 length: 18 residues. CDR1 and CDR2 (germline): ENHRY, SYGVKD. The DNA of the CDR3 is TGTGCCATCAGTGAGTCGACCACAGGGGGATTTTCGTTCGGGGGCTACACCTTC. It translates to CAISESTTGGFSFGGYTF.

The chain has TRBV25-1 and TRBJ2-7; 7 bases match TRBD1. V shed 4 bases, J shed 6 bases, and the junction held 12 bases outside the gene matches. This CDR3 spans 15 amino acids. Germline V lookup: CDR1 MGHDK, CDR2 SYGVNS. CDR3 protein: CASSVLSDRASEQYF. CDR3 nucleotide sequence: TGTGCCAGCAGTGTCCTGTCAGACAGGGCATCCGAGCAGTACTTC.

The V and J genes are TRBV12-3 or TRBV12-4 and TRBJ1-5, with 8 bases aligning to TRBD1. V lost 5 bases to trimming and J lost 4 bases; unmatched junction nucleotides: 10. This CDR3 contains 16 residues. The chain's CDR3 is CASSGQGLRGNQPQHF. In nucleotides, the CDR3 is TGTGCCAGCAGTGGACAGGGACTCCGGGGGAATCAGCCCCAGCATTTT.

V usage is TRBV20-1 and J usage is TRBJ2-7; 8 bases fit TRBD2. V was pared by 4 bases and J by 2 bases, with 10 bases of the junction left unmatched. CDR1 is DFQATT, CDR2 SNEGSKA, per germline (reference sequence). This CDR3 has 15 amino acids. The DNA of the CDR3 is TGCAGTGCTAATGATAGGCGGGGGGTCACCTACGAGCAGTACTTC. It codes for CSANDRRGVTYEQYF.

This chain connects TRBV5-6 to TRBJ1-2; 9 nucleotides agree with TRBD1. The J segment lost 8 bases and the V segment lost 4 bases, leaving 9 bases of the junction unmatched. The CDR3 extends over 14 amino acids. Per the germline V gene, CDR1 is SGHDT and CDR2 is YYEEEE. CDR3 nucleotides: TGTGCCAGCAGCCGGACAGGGGCTGAGGGGGGCTACACCTTC. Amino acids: CASSRTGAEGGYTF.

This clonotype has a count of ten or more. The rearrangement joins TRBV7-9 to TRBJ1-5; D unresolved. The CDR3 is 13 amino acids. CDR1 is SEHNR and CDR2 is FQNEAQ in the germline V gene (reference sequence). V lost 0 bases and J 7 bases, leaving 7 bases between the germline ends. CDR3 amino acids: CASSLAAGQPQHF. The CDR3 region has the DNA TGTGCCAGCAGCTTAGCGGCGGGACAGCCCCAGCATTTT.

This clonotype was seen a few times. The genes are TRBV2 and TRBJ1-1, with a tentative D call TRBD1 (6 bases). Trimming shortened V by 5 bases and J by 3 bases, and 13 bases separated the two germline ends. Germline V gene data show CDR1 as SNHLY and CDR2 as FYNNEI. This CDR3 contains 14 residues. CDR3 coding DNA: TGTGCCAGCAGTACTCAGGGGATGGACACTGAAGCTTTCTTT. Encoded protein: CASSTQGMDTEAFF.

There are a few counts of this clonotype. The CDR3 sequence: CASSRFDSMRNYGYTF. In DNA, the CDR3 is TGTGCCAGCAGTCGTTTTGACAGCATGAGAAACTATGGCTACACCTTC. The rearrangement uses TRBV12-3 or TRBV12-4 and TRBJ1-2; the D gene is possibly TRBD1 (5 bases). CDR3 length: 16 residues. With 5 bases removed from V and 2 bases from J, the gap between germline ends came to 18 bases.

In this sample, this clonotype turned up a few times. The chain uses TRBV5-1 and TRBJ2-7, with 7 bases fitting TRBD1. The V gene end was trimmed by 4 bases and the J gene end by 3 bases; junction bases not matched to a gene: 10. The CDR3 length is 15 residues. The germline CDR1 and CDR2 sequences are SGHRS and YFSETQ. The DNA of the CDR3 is TGCGCCAGCAGCCCAGGACAGGTAGGGGGCTACGAGCAGTACTTC. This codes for CASSPGQVGGYEQYF.

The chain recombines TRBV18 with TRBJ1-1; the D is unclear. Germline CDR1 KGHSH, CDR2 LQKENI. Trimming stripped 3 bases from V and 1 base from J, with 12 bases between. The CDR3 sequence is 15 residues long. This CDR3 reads CASSPMDAGNTEAFF. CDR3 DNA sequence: TGTGCCAGCTCACCCATGGACGCCGGGAACACTGAAGCTTTCTTT.